The 23 T cell receptor beta chains given below trace back to one sample, sequenced in a study of cytomegalovirus exposure and HLA in healthy donors. Use of 60 Vbeta and 13 Jbeta primers characterized the PCR. Using immunoSEQ multiplex PCR, the repertoire was profiled, and TCRdb retains in-frame clones only, with some absent. The profile shows more than 130,000 clones, 73% of them singletons. The sample taken for sequencing was PBMCs. These receptors were collected from a human donor in good health.

The gene calls are TRBV13 and TRBJ1-4; 10 nucleotides align to TRBD1. This CDR3 is 12 amino acids long. The germline V gene has CDR1 PRHDT and CDR2 FYEKMQ (reference sequence). V shed 6 bases and J 12 bases; nucleotides not matched to a gene: 4. The CDR3 DNA reads as TGTGCCAGCAGTTCCGGGACAGGGGAACTGTTTTTT. The encoded protein is CASSSGTGELFF.

This clone was seen more than once but under ten times. The chain couples TRBV12-5 to TRBJ2-2; TRBD2 might be the D (5 bases). This CDR3 spans 15 amino acids. Trimming removed 3 bases at V and 7 bases at J, with 15 bases between. Germline V gene sequence: CDR1 LGHNT, CDR2 FRNRAP. CDR3: CASGLGPPEGGELFF. The DNA of the CDR3 is TGTGCTAGTGGTTTAGGTCCGCCCGAGGGCGGGGAGCTGTTTTTT.

This clone has just a few counts. The V and J genes are TRBV4-1 and TRBJ1-4; D perhaps matches TRBD1 (5 bases). Germline V gives CDR1 MGHRA, CDR2 YSYEKL. V lost 8 bases to trimming and J lost 14 bases, with 15 bases between them. The CDR3 consists of 11 residues. The CDR3, as DNA: TGCGCCAGCGAGGACTATGGGGCGCTGTTTTTT. It translates to CASEDYGALFF.

This clone came up a few times. The chain uses TRBV7-9 and TRBJ1-1; no clear D gene. V lost 0 bases to trimming and J lost 3 bases, with 8 bases between them. The CDR3 runs to 14 residues. From germline, CDR1 is SEHNR and CDR2 FQNEAQ (reference sequence). The CDR3 here is CASSLAAPYTEAFF. As DNA, the CDR3 is TGTGCCAGCAGCTTAGCGGCCCCCTACACTGAAGCTTTCTTT.

This chain links TRBV25-1 with TRBJ1-1; D call uncertain. Germline CDR1 MGHDK, CDR2 SYGVNS. The CDR3 spans 15 residues. With 1 base removed from V and 3 bases from J, the gap between germline ends came to 12 bases. This CDR3 reads CASSEWRGADTEAFF. CDR3 bases: TGTGCCAGCAGTGAATGGCGAGGTGCGGACACTGAAGCTTTCTTT.

The sample holds a few counts of this clone. The DNA for the CDR3 is TGTGCCAGCAGTGAAACGGTCGGGGGAGCTTCGAACACCGGGGAGCTGTTTTTT. It codes for CASSETVGGASNTGELFF. The chain uses TRBV2 and TRBJ2-2; D possibly corresponds to TRBD2 (6 bases). Trimming left V 2 bases short and J 0 bases short, with 16 bases between. Per germline, CDR1 SNHLY and CDR2 FYNNEI. This CDR3 has 18 residues. Based on the CDR3 plus reference TRBV2 and TRBJ2-2, the full variable domain is EPEVTQTPSHQVTQMGQEVILRCVPISNHLYFYWYRQILGQKVEFLVSFYNNEISEKSEIFDDQFSVERPDGSNFTLKIRSTKLEDSAMYFCASSETVGGASNTGELFFGEGSRLTVL.

The rearrangement links TRBV15 to TRBJ1-4, with D possibly being TRBD1 (6 bases). CDR1 LNHNV and CDR2 YYDKDF come from the germline V gene (reference sequence). The CDR3 covers 15 residues. V gave up 0 bases and J gave up 8 bases, with 13 bases separating them. The CDR3 spells CATSREGRGLEKLFF. The CDR3 bases are TGTGCCACCAGCAGAGAGGGCAGGGGCCTCGAAAAACTGTTTTTT.

This chain uses TRBV7-9 with TRBJ2-3; D perhaps matches TRBD2 (6 bases). CDR1 is SEHNR and CDR2 is FQNEAQ in the germline V gene (reference sequence). The CDR3 loop spans 14 amino acids. The V end was cut by 8 bases, the J end by 5 bases, with 17 bases between. The CDR3 nucleotides read TGTGCCAGCGAGAGCGGGTTTCGAGGAGATACGCAGTATTTT. As protein: CASESGFRGDTQYF.

The table lists this clone with a count of one. This chain uses TRBV12-5 with TRBJ1-5; TRBD1 matches at 8 bases. The CDR3 is 16 residues long. CDR1 is LGHNT, CDR2 FRNRAP, per germline. The V gene end was trimmed by 0 bases and the J gene end by 1 base; junction bases not matched to a gene: 2. The CDR3: CASGLVQGESNQPQHF. As DNA, the CDR3 is TGTGCTAGTGGTTTGGTACAGGGGGAAAGCAATCAGCCCCAGCATTTT. The full variable domain, with the rest looked up from reference TRBV12-5 and TRBJ1-5, is DARVTQTPRHKVTEMGQEVTMRCQPILGHNTVFWYRQTMMQGLELLAYFRNRAPLDDSGMPKDRFSAEMPDATLATLKIQPSEPRDSAVYFCASGLVQGESNQPQHFGDGTRLSIL.

The rearrangement joins TRBV7-9 to TRBJ1-2; 9 bases fit TRBD1. Unmatched junction bases numbered 7, after V lost 6 bases and J lost 2 bases. Germline values: CDR1 SEHNR, CDR2 FQNEAQ (reference sequence). The CDR3 extends over 15 amino acids. The CDR3 DNA reads as TGTGCCAGCAGTCCTACCGGGACAGGGAACTATGGCTACACCTTC. The encoded protein is CASSPTGTGNYGYTF.

V is TRBV4-2 and J is TRBJ2-5; 9 bases fit TRBD2. The junction had 5 bases not matched to a gene; V was cut back by 3 bases and J by 0 bases. From germline, CDR1 is LGHNA and CDR2 YNFKEQ. The CDR3 contains 16 residues. The CDR3 DNA reads TGTGCCAGCAGCCATATAGCGGGAGAGTACCAAGAGACCCAGTACTTC. This gives the protein CASSHIAGEYQETQYF.

This clone was observed a handful of times. The chain employs TRBV6-5 and TRBJ2-1; tentatively, D is TRBD1 (5 bases). Looked up from germline, CDR1 is MNHEY and CDR2 is SVGAGI. V lost 3 bases to trimming and J lost 0 bases, with 9 bases between them. This CDR3 has 15 amino acids. CDR3 nucleotide sequence: TGTGCCAGCAGTTATCTAGGGGTCTCCTACAATGAGCAGTTCTTC. Encoded protein: CASSYLGVSYNEQFF.

This chain links TRBV2 with TRBJ1-4; 8 positions agree with TRBD1. The CDR3 is 15 residues long. CDR1 is SNHLY, CDR2 FYNNEI, per germline. V dropped 2 bases and J dropped 4; count of bases not matched to a gene: 3. As DNA, the CDR3 is TGTGCCAGCAGTGAAAGGACAGGGAATAATGAAAAACTGTTTTTT. Residues: CASSERTGNNEKLFF. The entire variable domain, with the rest obtained from reference TRBV2 and TRBJ1-4, is as follows: EPEVTQTPSHQVTQMGQEVILRCVPISNHLYFYWYRQILGQKVEFLVSFYNNEISEKSEIFDDQFSVERPDGSNFTLKIRSTKLEDSAMYFCASSERTGNNEKLFFGSGTQLSVL.

This chain joins TRBV5-1 and TRBJ2-3, with D hard to call. The length of the CDR3 is 12 residues. Germline V CDR1 and CDR2: SGHRS, YFSETQ. V lost 4 bases to trimming and J lost 6 bases, with 9 bases between them. CDR3: CASSARWDTQYF. The DNA of the CDR3 is TGCGCCAGCAGCGCCCGGTGGGATACGCAGTATTTT.

The gene calls are TRBV10-3 and TRBJ2-5, with 7 bases aligning to TRBD2. This CDR3 contains 15 residues. Trimming took 0 bases from V and 7 from J; bases not matched to a gene: 8. The germline gives CDR1 ENHRY, CDR2 SYGVKD. CDR3: CAISESQLALGTQYF. CDR3 bases: TGTGCCATCAGTGAGTCCCAACTAGCGCTAGGGACCCAGTACTTC.

The gene calls are TRBV10-1 and TRBJ2-1; D is perhaps TRBD2 (6 bases). This CDR3 region has 15 residues. V lost 5 bases and J 2 bases, leaving 13 bases between the germline ends. Germline CDR1 WNHNN, CDR2 SYGVQD (reference sequence). The CDR3 region is CASSPGGSTYNEQFF. The CDR3 DNA follows: TGCGCCAGCAGTCCCGGGGGTTCCACCTACAATGAGCAGTTCTTC.

Only a few counts were recorded for this clone. The chain carries TRBV25-1 and TRBJ2-7; 7 bases line up with TRBD2. V dropped 2 bases and J dropped 6; count of bases not matched to a gene: 7. The V gene's germline CDR1 is MGHDK and CDR2 SYGVNS. This CDR3 comprises 14 residues. CDR3 region: CASSETLREGEQYF. CDR3 nucleotide sequence: TGTGCCAGCAGTGAAACGCTAAGGGAGGGCGAGCAGTACTTC.

In this sample, this clone turned up a few times. The chain joins TRBV19 to TRBJ1-5; D remains ambiguous. There are 12 residues in the CDR3. V gave up 6 bases and J gave up 7 bases, with 10 bases separating them. Germline assignment: CDR1 LNHDA and CDR2 SQIVND (reference sequence). CDR3: CASSGDPQPQHF. As DNA, the CDR3 is TGTGCCAGTAGCGGAGACCCCCAGCCCCAGCATTTT.

The gene calls are TRBV6-1 and TRBJ2-3; tentatively, D is TRBD1 (5 bases). The germline V gene encodes CDR1 MNHNS and CDR2 SASEGT. V lost 3 bases and J lost 2, with 9 bases in between. There are 14 residues in the CDR3. The CDR3 protein is CASSETEPTDTQYF. The CDR3 nucleotides are TGTGCCAGCAGTGAGACAGAACCCACAGATACGCAGTATTTT.

This sequence joins TRBV6-5 and TRBJ1-2; TRBD1 is a possible D gene (5 bases). Looked up from germline, CDR1 is MNHEY and CDR2 is SVGAGI. This CDR3 has 11 residues. Trimming took off 6 bases at V and 7 bases at J, with 9 bases between the two ends. For the CDR3, the DNA is TGTGCCAGCAGAACAGGAGCTGGCTACACCTTC. Translation gives CASRTGAGYTF.

This clone has a single count. The chain couples TRBV29-1 to TRBJ1-1; weak D call: TRBD1 (5 bases). Trimming pared 4 bases from V and 6 bases from J, leaving 21 bases between. CDR1 and CDR2 from the germline V gene are SQVTM and ANQGSEA. The CDR3 spans 15 residues. The CDR3 bases are TGCAGCGTTGGGGTCGGGGGAGGGACGATCCCTGAAGCTTTCTTT. Translating it yields CSVGVGGGTIPEAFF.

This chain uses TRBV10-3 with TRBJ1-6, with D perhaps TRBD1 (5 bases). V was trimmed by 2 bases and J by 7 bases, leaving 12 bases between them. Germline V lookup: CDR1 ENHRY, CDR2 SYGVKD. The CDR3 totals 15 residues. CDR3 DNA sequence: TGTGCCATCAGTGAGAAGACAGATAGAAATTCACCCCTCCACTTT. This gives the protein CAISEKTDRNSPLHF.

V gene TRBV13 combines with J gene TRBJ1-2; the D gene is possibly TRBD1 (6 bases). This CDR3 spans 16 amino acids. V was cut by 3 bases and J by 1 base, with 15 bases left in between. Looked up from germline, CDR1 is PRHDT and CDR2 is FYEKMQ (reference sequence). In DNA, the CDR3 is TGTGCCAGCAGCTTCGGGGGGGGCGGGCGTAACTATGGCTACACCTTC. Its translation is CASSFGGGGRNYGYTF.